Given below is one T cell receptor beta chain in context. What it recognizes is unknown. V lost 5 bases and J lost 1; bases outside the gene matches: 6. Germline CDR1 reads SGHTA; CDR2 reads FQGNSA. The CDR3 consists of 15 residues. With a J-beta primer mix and a sample-barcoded 5' primer, a second PCR ran 7 to 11 cycles. TCRdb re-analysed the 5' RACE reads in MiXCR, keeping a single row per CDR3 protein. The repertoire consists of almost 550,000 distinct CDR3 sequences, with less than 25% occurring once and the leading ten covering less than 9%. The data belong to a study of blood T cells in healthy people across ages. Findings of the study overall: Both higher diversity and more naive CD4+ cells marked long-lived donors when set against aged donors.

These data also formed part of another study, on T cells of mothers and their children. As reported in that work: The whole RNA yield was converted to cDNA, approximately 1.6 ug per 15 ul. Random nucleotides (2-4) and sample barcodes were added by the M1S primer used in the second PCR. Clones that were microchimeric and persistent were not detected among T cells.

The TCR was taken from a boy aged 5-17 years in good health. The chain joins TRBV7-2 to TRBJ2-5; TRBD1 matches at 8 bases. The sequenced material came from blood. The CDR3 region has the DNA TGTGCCAGCAGCAAAAACAGGGGGATCCAAGAGACCCAGTACTTC. Amino acid sequence: CASSKNRGIQETQYF.